This T cell receptor beta chain originates from a study of early T cells in non-severe SARS-CoV-2 infection. Study-wide background: RNA in bulk from unsorted whole blood was sequenced, and chains were unpaired.

The CDR3 is 14 residues long. The V gene's germline CDR1 is SGHRS and CDR2 YFSETQ. The ends were cut back, 5 bases at V and 3 bases at J, with 11 bases in the middle. The TCR library protocol attached unique molecular identifiers to the individual cDNA molecules. TCRdb used MiXCR to reprocess the 5' RACE reads, holding one entry per CDR3 protein. The sample carries approximately 71,000 distinct CDR3 sequences, 10% to 15% recorded once. This clonotype was observed at least ten times. The sample was whole blood. The V and J genes are TRBV5-1 and TRBJ2-2; no clear D gene. The source of this sequence is an adult who was a healthcare worker with PCR-confirmed SARS-CoV-2 infection or an uninfected control (not recorded which). The CDR3 protein is CASRSSTDTGELFF. The CDR3 DNA follows: TGCGCCAGCAGATCGTCGACGGACACCGGGGAGCTGTTTTTT.